The clone carrying this T cell receptor beta chain was observed a handful of times. This entry is derived from a study of technical replicates of blood from a handful of donors. The method was immunoSEQ multiplex PCR; TCRdb's version includes in-frame clones alone and lacks a portion of them. The table includes under 90,000 clones, roughly 98% detected once. Trimming shortened V by 3 bases and J by 4 bases, and 22 bases separated the two germline ends. This CDR3 has 18 residues. The germline V gene encodes CDR1 SGHVS and CDR2 FQNEAQ. Sequenced input: T cells isolated from PBMCs. This receptor was identified in a human donor in good health. The genes are TRBV7-8 and TRBJ1-3; D is ambiguous. This CDR3 is CASSFRQAVGLSGNTIYF. The CDR3 nucleotides read TGTGCCAGCAGCTTCCGTCAGGCAGTCGGATTAAGCGGAAACACCATATATTTT.